Following are 14 T cell receptor beta chains from one sample sequenced in a study of cytomegalovirus exposure and HLA in healthy donors. Produced via immunoSEQ multiplex PCR; TCRdb's table is partial and in-frame only. The sample lists 120,000 or so clones, approximately 90% occurring once. The sequenced sample consisted of PBMCs. These receptors were collected from a young woman in good health and CMV-seronegative.

This chain uses TRBV2 with TRBJ2-2; the match to TRBD2 covers 7 bases. Germline-derived CDR1 and CDR2 are SNHLY and FYNNEI. This CDR3 comprises 15 residues. DNA for the CDR3: TGTGCGACTATGACTAGCTCAACAGACACCGGGGAGCTGTTTTTT. Translated: CATMTSSTDTGELFF.

The chain is built from TRBV7-2 and TRBJ2-3, with 8 bases matching TRBD2. The CDR3 sequence is 15 residues long. In germline, CDR1 is SGHTA, CDR2 FQGNSA. V lost 3 bases to trimming and J lost 1 base; unmatched junction nucleotides: 3. The CDR3 sequence is CASSLGLGGTDTQYF. CDR3 DNA sequence: TGTGCCAGCAGCTTGGGACTAGGGGGCACAGATACGCAGTATTTT.

The genes are TRBV6-6 and TRBJ2-7, with 10 bases that match TRBD2. Germline V gives CDR1 MNHNY, CDR2 SVGAGI (reference sequence). The CDR3 extends over 15 amino acids. V trimming: 2 bases; J trimming: 4 bases; junction bases outside the gene matches: 5. The CDR3: CASSYPASGSYEQYF. DNA of the CDR3: TGTGCCAGCAGTTACCCTGCTAGCGGGAGTTACGAGCAGTACTTC.

The V gene is TRBV4-3, the J gene TRBJ1-1; no firm D call. V was cut by 4 bases and J by 1 base, with 7 bases left in between. This CDR3 has 13 residues. Germline loops: CDR1 LGHNA, CDR2 YSLEER. CDR3 sequence: CASSRRQNTEAFF. The CDR3 bases are TGCGCCAGCAGCCGTAGACAGAACACTGAAGCTTTCTTT.

The V and J genes are TRBV6-5 and TRBJ1-1; 8 bases map to TRBD1. Germline V gene data show CDR1 as MNHEY and CDR2 as SVGAGI. V lost 5 bases, J lost 2 bases, and 7 bases stayed unmatched. The CDR3 spans 15 residues. CDR3 amino acids: CASSRMGQANTEAFF. In DNA form, the CDR3 reads TGTGCCAGCAGTAGAATGGGACAGGCAAACACTGAAGCTTTCTTT.

J is TRBJ2-3 and V is TRBV4-2, with 10 nucleotides matching TRBD2. V lost 1 base and J lost 4; bases outside the gene matches: 11. In germline, CDR1 is LGHNA, CDR2 YNFKEQ. The CDR3 sequence is 18 residues long. CDR3 bases: TGTGCCAGCAGCCAAGGGAAGACGACTAGCGGGTATTCAGATACGCAGTATTTT. Amino acid sequence: CASSQGKTTSGYSDTQYF.

The rearrangement uses TRBV5-1 and TRBJ2-7; 8 nucleotides align to TRBD1. Germline lookup yields CDR1 SGHRS and CDR2 YFSETQ. Trimming cost V 3 bases and J 6 bases; bases outside gene matches: 11. This CDR3 has 15 residues. DNA for the CDR3: TGCGCCAGCAGCTCACCGGGACAGGTTGTGTTCGAGCAGTACTTC. This encodes CASSSPGQVVFEQYF. Combining the CDR3 with reference TRBV5-1 and TRBJ2-7 gives the whole variable domain KAGVTQTPRYLIKTRGQQVTLSCSPISGHRSVSWYQQTPGQGLQFLFEYFSETQRNKGNFPGRFSGRQFSNSRSEMNVSTLELGDSALYLCASSSPGQVVFEQYFGPGTRLTVT.

The gene calls are TRBV12-5 and TRBJ2-1; 7 positions match TRBD1. The V and J ends lost 0 bases and 0 bases, in that order; junction bases with no gene match: 5. The CDR3 consists of 17 residues. Germline CDR1 and CDR2: LGHNT and FRNRAP. The CDR3 sequence: CASGLVQGLSSYNEQFF. For the CDR3, the DNA is TGTGCTAGTGGTTTGGTACAGGGGTTAAGCTCCTACAATGAGCAGTTCTTC.

This clone was found many times. The chain recombines TRBV30 with TRBJ1-2; 7 positions agree with TRBD1. CDR1 is GTSNPN and CDR2 is SVGIG in the germline V gene (reference sequence). The CDR3 length is 13 residues. The junction had 9 bases not matched to a gene; V was cut back by 6 bases and J by 5 bases. The CDR3 region is CACRDSLRYGYTF. Here the CDR3 DNA reads TGTGCCTGTCGGGACAGCCTTCGGTATGGCTACACCTTC.

This chain connects TRBV21-1 to TRBJ2-2; the table's TRBD2 call for D was not verified on the DNA. TRBV21-1 is a documented pseudogene. The CDR3 consists of 14 residues. CDR3 in DNA: TGTGCCAGCACCCCCCAGCGAAGGACCGGGGAGCTGTTTTTT. Its protein product is CASTPQRRTGELFF.

This rearrangement joins TRBV18 to TRBJ1-2, with a weak D call TRBD1 (6 bases). V was shortened by 0 bases and J by 2 bases, with 10 bases between the two germline ends. The germline V gene has CDR1 KGHSH and CDR2 LQKENI. This CDR3 has 15 amino acids. CDR3 sequence: CASSPPWGRNYGYTF. CDR3 sequence (DNA): TGTGCCAGCTCACCACCTTGGGGGCGGAACTATGGCTACACCTTC.

The chain uses TRBV6-1 and TRBJ2-3; 11 positions match TRBD2. Trimming at V came to 1 base and at J to 6 bases, leaving 6 bases not matched to a gene. The CDR3 covers 16 residues. The germline V gene has CDR1 MNHNS and CDR2 SASEGT. CDR3 sequence reads: CASSEGLAGGLDTQYF. In DNA, the CDR3 is TGTGCCAGCAGTGAAGGGTTAGCGGGGGGGCTGGATACGCAGTATTTT.

This chain connects TRBV7-6 to TRBJ2-7; weak D call: TRBD2 (7 bases). The CDR3 is 11 residues long. Germline V CDR1 and CDR2: SGHVS, FNYEAQ. V lost 7 bases, J lost 9 bases, and 13 bases lay in between. In DNA, the CDR3 is TGTGCCAGCACCCAAGGGGGGGCGCAGTACTTC. Protein product: CASTQGGAQYF. The variable domain in full, with the rest retrieved from reference TRBV7-6 and TRBJ2-7, is GAGVSQSPRYKVTKRGQDVALRCDPISGHVSLYWYRQALGQGPEFLTYFNYEAQQDKSGLPNDRFSAERPEGSISTLTIQRTEQRDSAMYRCASTQGGAQYFGPGTRLTVT.

V usage is TRBV25-1 and J usage is TRBJ2-1; D is perhaps TRBD1 (6 bases). Germline V gene lookup returns CDR1 MGHDK and CDR2 SYGVNS. With 8 bases removed from V and 4 bases from J, the gap between germline ends came to 18 bases. The CDR3 runs to 15 residues. As DNA, the CDR3 is TGTGCCAGCTCGCAGGGGTTAGCGATATACAATGAGCAGTTCTTC. This codes for CASSQGLAIYNEQFF.